The 23 T cell receptor beta chains given below trace back to one sample, sequenced in a study of T cells in women clearing cervical HPV infection. The repertoire was sequenced with immunoSEQ multiplex PCR; TCRdb's copy has only in-frame clones and lacks some. In total, the table holds about 39,000 clones. Material: blood buffy coat. All receptors come from a woman aged 18 to 69 with a cervical HPV16 infection that either progressed to CIN3+ or cleared (not recorded which).

Turning to this clone: The read ends 3 residues before the CDR3 terminus; that terminus is restored from the germline J gene. The rearrangement uses TRBV10-1 and TRBJ1-6; 7 bases are a match to TRBD1. J was trimmed by 9 bases and V by 4 bases; bases with no gene match: 0. CDR1 WNHNN and CDR2 SYGVQD come from the germline V gene (reference sequence). The CDR3 runs 12 residues. CDR3 DNA, as far as it was read: TGCGCCAGCAGTGGACAGGGTTCACCC. Its protein product is CASSGQGSP. The full CDR3 reads CASSGQGSPLHF.

Details on this clone: The observed sequence ends 3 residues before the CDR3 terminus, with the missing tail filled in from the germline J gene. V and J are TRBV7-6 and TRBJ1-1, with D perhaps matching TRBD1 (6 bases). In germline, CDR1 is SGHVS, CDR2 FNYEAQ. This CDR3 has 15 residues. Trimming cost V 5 bases and J 0 bases, with 13 bases left between them. The CDR3 bases that were read are TGTGCCAGCAGCCTGCGGACAGACATGAACACTGAA. Protein sequence: CASSLRTDMNTE. The full CDR3 is CASSLRTDMNTEAFF.

The sequenced CDR3 bases are TGCAGTGCTACCCCGGGACTCTACTATGGC. It codes for CSATPGLYYG. The whole CDR3 sequence reads CSATPGLYYGYTF. The V gene is TRBV20-1, the J gene TRBJ1-2; possibly TRBD1 for D (5 bases). Sequencing ends 3 residues short of the CDR3 end; the germline J gene provides the rest. The germline V gene has CDR1 DFQATT and CDR2 SNEGSKA (reference sequence). Trimming left V 4 bases short and J 3 bases short, with 12 bases between. This CDR3 has 13 residues.

This clone is classed as medium-sized (0.01 to 0.1%) by frequency. The read comes to an end 3 residues before the CDR3 does, leaving the germline J gene to fill in the end. The chain employs TRBV12-3 or TRBV12-4 and TRBJ1-1; 7 nucleotides agree with TRBD1. The CDR3 runs 14 residues. The sequenced part of the CDR3 DNA is TGTGCCAGCAGCCTACAGGGGAGCACTTGGGAA. Translating gives CASSLQGSTWE. The complete CDR3 sequence is CASSLQGSTWEAFF.

As concerns this clone: The sequenced fragment ends 3 residues before the CDR3 boundary, so the rest is inferred from the germline J gene. This chain joins TRBV19 and TRBJ1-5, with 7 nucleotides matching TRBD1. Unmatched junction bases numbered 6, after V lost 6 bases and J lost 1 base. Germline lookup yields CDR1 LNHDA and CDR2 SQIVND (reference sequence). This CDR3 comprises 15 residues. CDR3 bases read: TGTGCCAGTAGCCAGGGGGACCAGAGCAATCAGCCC. This codes for CASSQGDQSNQP. The whole CDR3 sequence is CASSQGDQSNQPQHF.

Remarks on this clone: Coverage ceases 3 residues before the CDR3 finishes, and the germline J gene fills in the end. V gene TRBV20-1 combines with J gene TRBJ1-2; D call uncertain. The V end lost 7 bases, the J end lost 4 bases, and 10 bases lay between the germline ends. The germline CDR1 and CDR2 sequences are DFQATT and SNEGSKA (reference sequence). The CDR3 length is 11 residues. The CDR3 region is CSVPVLYGYTF. The sequenced CDR3 bases are TGCAGTGTCCCGGTCCTCTATGGC.

Worth noting for this clone: The read stops 3 residues short of the end of the CDR3; the missing end is completed from the germline J gene. The chain has TRBV5-1 and TRBJ1-1, with D possibly being TRBD1 (5 bases). V was pared by 2 bases and J by 2 bases, with 10 bases between. There are 14 residues in the CDR3. Germline CDR1 is SGHRS and CDR2 is YFSETQ. The CDR3 spells CASSFLDTNTEAFF. The sequenced CDR3 bases are TGCGCCAGCAGCTTCCTGGACACTAACACTGAA.

Of note for this clone: The read falls 3 residues short of the CDR3 end, and the missing part is taken from the germline J gene. This chain connects TRBV5-1 to TRBJ2-1, with TRBD2 identical over 8 bases. This CDR3 region has 14 residues. Germline CDR1 SGHRS, CDR2 YFSETQ. With 0 bases clipped from V and 7 bases from J, the junction kept 3 bases outside the gene matches. The part of the CDR3 DNA that was read is TGCGCCAGCAGCTTGGCGGGGGGGGAGAATGAG. Its translation: CASSLAGGENE. The full CDR3 protein reads CASSLAGGENEQFF.

Regarding this clone: The read terminates 3 residues before the CDR3 end, so the remaining end is supplied by the germline J gene. The V call is TRBV7-8, the J call TRBJ2-1; 11 bases match TRBD1. The J segment lost 7 bases and the V segment lost 5 bases, leaving 7 bases of the junction unmatched. This CDR3 is 15 amino acids long. Germline CDR1 is SGHVS and CDR2 is FQNEAQ. The CDR3 bases that were read are TGTGCCAGCAGCGGGGGGGACAGGGGGGGAAATGAG. Translated: CASSGGDRGGNE. The entire CDR3 sequence reads CASSGGDRGGNEQFF.

Remarks on this clone: Read data end 3 residues before the CDR3 end; the end is taken from the germline J gene. The chain joins TRBV20-1 to TRBJ2-5; D perhaps matches TRBD2 (6 bases). CDR3 length: 13 amino acids. Trimming took off 1 base at V and 1 base at J, with 7 bases between the two ends. Germline CDR1 DFQATT, CDR2 SNEGSKA (reference sequence). This chain's CDR3 is CSARGRGQETQYF. The DNA read from the CDR3 is TGCAGTGCTAGAGGGAGGGGCCAAGAGACC.

With regard to this clone: The read terminates 3 residues before the CDR3 end, so the remaining end is supplied by the germline J gene. The V call is TRBV20-1, the J call TRBJ2-7, with 10 bases aligning to TRBD1. Per germline, CDR1 DFQATT and CDR2 SNEGSKA (reference sequence). Losses at the gene ends were 8 bases for V and 2 bases for J; bases not matched to a gene: 9. The CDR3 has 14 amino acids. The sequenced part of the CDR3 DNA is TGCAGTACATCCGGAGGACAGGGGGCCTACGAG. This encodes CSTSGGQGAYE. The entire CDR3 protein is CSTSGGQGAYEQYF.

As regards this clone: The DNA ends 3 residues before the CDR3 does, and the rest of the CDR3 is filled in from the germline J gene. The rearrangement uses TRBV20-1 and TRBJ2-4; tentative D call: TRBD1 (5 bases). The CDR3 length is 13 residues. Between the trimmed V and J ends, which lost 3 bases and 6 bases, there was a span of 12 bases. The germline V gene has CDR1 DFQATT and CDR2 SNEGSKA (reference sequence). CDR3 residues: CSASLGQRNIQYF. Incomplete CDR3 DNA: TGCAGTGCTAGCCTGGGGCAGAGAAACATT.

As concerns this clone: The DNA ends 3 residues before the CDR3 does, and the rest of the CDR3 is filled in from the germline J gene. J is TRBJ1-5 and V is TRBV19, with no clear D. Germline assignment: CDR1 LNHDA and CDR2 SQIVND (reference sequence). This CDR3 has 13 residues. Trimming cost V 1 base and J 7 bases, with 8 bases left between them. CDR3 region: CASSIGPGQPQHF. The part of the CDR3 DNA that was read is TGTGCCAGTAGTATAGGTCCCGGGCAGCCC.

For this clone: The CDR3 extends 3 residues past the end of the read, so its final part is completed from the germline J gene. The rearrangement uses TRBV5-6 and TRBJ2-1, with TRBD1 as a possible D gene (5 bases). Germline V gives CDR1 SGHDT, CDR2 YYEEEE. V lost 4 bases and J 0 bases, leaving 11 bases between the germline ends. The CDR3 sequence is 15 residues long. The CDR3 DNA, read in part, is TGTGCCAGCAGCCCCCAGGGTTACTCCTACAATGAG. It encodes CASSPQGYSYNE. The CDR3 in full is CASSPQGYSYNEQFF.

As concerns this clone: The read terminates 3 residues ahead of where the CDR3 ends, so the germline J gene completes it. V and J are TRBV12-3 or TRBV12-4 and TRBJ2-5, with 11 bases fitting TRBD1. This CDR3 comprises 16 residues. Germline trimming cut 5 bases from V and 4 bases from J; bases unmatched to any gene: 9. CDR3 region: CASSVRPGTGGETQYF. CDR3 DNA (partial): TGTGCCAGCAGTGTACGTCCCGGGACAGGGGGAGAGACC.

In the case of this clone: The CDR3 extends 3 residues past the end of the read, so its final part is completed from the germline J gene. V gene TRBV7-9 combines with J gene TRBJ1-2; D perhaps matches TRBD1 (5 bases). Germline CDR1 SEHNR, CDR2 FQNEAQ (reference sequence). The CDR3 runs 13 residues. Between the trimmed V and J ends, which lost 4 bases and 2 bases, there was a span of 8 bases. This CDR3 is CASSSQGNYGYTF. CDR3 DNA, as far as it was read: TGTGCCAGCAGCTCTCAGGGCAACTATGGC.

Remarks on this clone: The read comes to an end 3 residues before the CDR3 does, leaving the germline J gene to fill in the end. J is TRBJ2-6 and V is TRBV10-3; the D is unclear. The germline V and J ends were trimmed by 10 bases and 3 bases, with 7 bases remaining between them. The CDR3 is made up of 12 amino acids. Germline V CDR1 and CDR2: ENHRY, SYGVKD. Partial CDR3 DNA: TGTGCCAGTACTAATGGGGCCAACGTC. It yields the protein CASTNGANV. The entire CDR3 reads CASTNGANVLTF.

Turning to this clone: The read is 3 residues too short to cover the CDR3 end, so that end is filled in from the germline J gene. The chain employs TRBV5-4 and TRBJ2-1, with TRBD1 matching over 7 bases. V was pared by 4 bases and J by 3 bases, with 4 bases of the junction left unmatched. Germline-derived CDR1 and CDR2 are SGHNT and YYREEE (reference sequence). This CDR3 region has 14 residues. Incomplete CDR3 DNA: TGTGCCAGCAGCCTGACAGGGAACTACAATGAG. Protein: CASSLTGNYNE. The whole CDR3 sequence reads CASSLTGNYNEQFF.

Of note for this clone: The CDR3 end lies 3 residues beyond the end of the read and is filled in from the germline J gene. This chain connects TRBV5-4 to TRBJ1-1, with D possibly TRBD1 on 5 matching bases. Per germline, CDR1 SGHNT and CDR2 YYREEE (reference sequence). V was trimmed by 1 base and J by 1 base, leaving 11 bases between them. This CDR3 is built from 15 residues. The sequenced CDR3 bases are TGTGCCAGCAGCTTGCCGGGACTTAAGAACACTGAA. It specifies CASSLPGLKNTE. The whole CDR3 protein is CASSLPGLKNTEAFF. Filled out from reference TRBV5-4 and TRBJ1-1, the complete variable domain reads ETGVTQSPTHLIKTRGQQVTLRCSSQSGHNTVSWYQQALGQGPQFIFQYYREEENGRGNFPPRFSGLQFPNYSSELNVNALELDDSALYLCASSLPGLKNTEAFFGQGTRLTVV.

Points on this clone: The read ends 3 residues before the CDR3 terminus; that terminus is restored from the germline J gene. The rearrangement uses TRBV4-2 and TRBJ2-1; 8 bases fit TRBD2. The CDR3 is 15 amino acids. With 4 bases clipped from V and 4 bases from J, the junction kept 6 bases outside the gene matches. Germline V gene data show CDR1 as LGHNA and CDR2 as YNFKEQ. The sequenced CDR3 bases are TGTGCCAGCAGCCCGGGGAGCGGGGGTTACAATGAG. Amino acids: CASSPGSGGYNE. The complete CDR3 protein is CASSPGSGGYNEQFF.

For this clone: The read comes to an end 3 residues before the CDR3 does, leaving the germline J gene to fill in the end. The chain recombines TRBV12-3 or TRBV12-4 with TRBJ2-1; 13 nucleotides agree with TRBD2. J gave up 5 bases and V 5 bases, and 3 bases lay outside the gene matches. This CDR3 comprises 15 residues. CDR3 DNA, as far as it was read: TGTGCCAGCAGTGGGACTAGCGGGGCCGACAATGAG. Protein product: CASSGTSGADNE. The whole CDR3 reads CASSGTSGADNEQFF.

In regard to this clone: Read data end 3 residues before the CDR3 end; the end is taken from the germline J gene. The chain couples TRBV27 to TRBJ2-7; 7 bases align to TRBD1. The CDR3 spans 14 residues. V was pared by 2 bases and J by 4 bases, with 5 bases of the junction left unmatched. The germline V gene encodes CDR1 MNHEY and CDR2 SMNVEV (reference sequence). The sequenced part of the CDR3 DNA is TGTGCCAGCAGTTTAAACAGGGGCATTTACGAG. Residues: CASSLNRGIYE. The full CDR3 is CASSLNRGIYEQYF.

Comments on this clone: Read data end 3 residues before the CDR3 end; the end is taken from the germline J gene. The chain combines TRBV29-1 with TRBJ2-1; D not certain. The CDR3 sequence is 11 residues long. The germline CDR1 and CDR2 sequences are SQVTM and ANQGSEA. V was shortened by 3 bases and J by 4 bases, with 4 bases between the two germline ends. CDR3 sequence reads: CSVDKYNEQFF. The sequenced CDR3 bases are TGCAGCGTTGACAAATACAATGAG.